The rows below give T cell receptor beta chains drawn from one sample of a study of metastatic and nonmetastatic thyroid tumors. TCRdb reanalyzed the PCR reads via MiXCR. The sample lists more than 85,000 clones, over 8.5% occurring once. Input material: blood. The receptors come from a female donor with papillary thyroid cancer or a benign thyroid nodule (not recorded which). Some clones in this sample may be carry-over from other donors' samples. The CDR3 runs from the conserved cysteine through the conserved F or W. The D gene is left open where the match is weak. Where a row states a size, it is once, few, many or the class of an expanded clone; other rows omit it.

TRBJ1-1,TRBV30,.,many,TGTGCCTGGAGTGAGGGGGTCCAGAACACTGAAGCTTTCTTT,CAWSEGVQNTEAFF
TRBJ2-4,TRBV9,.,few,TGTGCCAGCAGCGTAGCCCCAGCCAAAAACATTCAGTACTTC,CASSVAPAKNIQYF
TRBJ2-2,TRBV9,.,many,TGTGCCAGCAGCGAGCCCGGGCCGAACACCGGGGAGCTGTTTTTT,CASSEPGPNTGELFF
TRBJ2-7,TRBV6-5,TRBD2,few,TGTGCCAGCAGTTACGGACTAGCGGGGGGACGTAACATCTACGAGCAGTACTTC,CASSYGLAGGRNIYEQYF
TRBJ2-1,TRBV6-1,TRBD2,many,TGTGCCAGCAGCCGGACTAGCGGGGGGATGAATGAGCAGTTCTTC,CASSRTSGGMNEQFF
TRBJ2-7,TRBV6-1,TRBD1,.,TGTGCCAGCAGTGCACAGGGGGCTGCTTACGAGCAGTACTTC,CASSAQGAAYEQYF
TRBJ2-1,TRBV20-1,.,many,TGCAGTGCTATGCCGGGGACTTACAATGAGCAGTTCTTC,CSAMPGTYNEQFF
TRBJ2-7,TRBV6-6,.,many,TGTGCCAGCAGTTACCTTGGGGCTGAGAGCTCCTACGAGCAGTACTTC,CASSYLGAESSYEQYF
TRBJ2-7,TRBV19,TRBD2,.,TGTGCCAGTAGTCCCCCCGGGACTACCCCCTACGAGCAGTGCTTC,CASSPPGTTPYEQCF
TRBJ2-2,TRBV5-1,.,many,TGCGCCAGCAGCTTGGCCAATAGCAGGTTTAACACCGGGGAGCTGTTTTTT,CASSLANSRFNTGELFF
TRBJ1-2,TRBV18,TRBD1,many,TGTGCCAGCTCACCCGAAGGGACAGCCTATGGCTACACCTTC,CASSPEGTAYGYTF
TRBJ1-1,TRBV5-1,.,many,TGCGCCAGCAGCGGTAACAGGCTGAACACTGAAGCTTTCTTT,CASSGNRLNTEAFF
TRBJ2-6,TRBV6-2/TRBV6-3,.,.,TGTGCCAGCAGTTCCCCCCAACCTGGGGCCAACGTCCTGACTTTC,CASSSPQPGANVLTF
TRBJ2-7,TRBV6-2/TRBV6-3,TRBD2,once,TGTGCCAGCAGTCCGAGCGGGAGCTACGAGCAGTACTTC,CASSPSGSYEQYF
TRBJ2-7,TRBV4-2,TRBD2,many,TGTGCCAGCAGCCAAGGGACTAGCGGGGATTCCTACGAGCAGTACTTC,CASSQGTSGDSYEQYF
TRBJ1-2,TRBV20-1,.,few,TGCAGTGCTAGAGATCCTGGGCAGGGCGAGGGCTACACCTTC,CSARDPGQGEGYTF
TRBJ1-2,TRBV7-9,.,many,TGTGCCAGCAGCTTAGCTACGGTTGTCTATGGCTACACCTTC,CASSLATVVYGYTF
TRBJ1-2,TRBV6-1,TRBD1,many,TGTGCCAGCAGTGAAGGGGACAGCTATGGCTACACCTTC,CASSEGDSYGYTF
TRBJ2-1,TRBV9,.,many,TGTGCCAGCAGCGTAGGGGGGCGGACCGAAAGGGATGAGCAGTTCTTC,CASSVGGRTERDEQFF
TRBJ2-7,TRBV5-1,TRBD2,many,TGCGCCAGCAGCTTTCTCGTCCATAGCGGGGGGGCTAACGAGCAGTACTTC,CASSFLVHSGGANEQYF
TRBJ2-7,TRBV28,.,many,TGTGCCAGCAGTTACGGGGACTACGAGCAGTACTTC,CASSYGDYEQYF
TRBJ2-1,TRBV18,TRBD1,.,TGTGCCAGCTCACTATTCCGGGACAGCCACCATGAGCAGTTCTTC,CASSLFRDSHHEQFF
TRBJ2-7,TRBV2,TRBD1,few,TGTGCCAGCAGGACAGGGTTTGGGCGCGACGAGCAGTACTTC,CASRTGFGRDEQYF
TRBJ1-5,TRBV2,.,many,TGTGCCAGCAGCGGGGGGACGGCCAGCAATCAGCCCCAGCATTTT,CASSGGTASNQPQHF
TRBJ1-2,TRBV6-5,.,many,TGTGCCAGCAGTTACTCGGGCAGCTATGGCTACACCTTC,CASSYSGSYGYTF
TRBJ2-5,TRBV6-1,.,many,TGTGCCAGCAGTCACAGATGGCGGCCCCAAGAGACCCAGTACTTC,CASSHRWRPQETQYF
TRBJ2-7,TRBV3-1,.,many,TGTGCCAGCAGCCAAAGGCCCGAGGGGGGATACGAGCAGTACTTC,CASSQRPEGGYEQYF